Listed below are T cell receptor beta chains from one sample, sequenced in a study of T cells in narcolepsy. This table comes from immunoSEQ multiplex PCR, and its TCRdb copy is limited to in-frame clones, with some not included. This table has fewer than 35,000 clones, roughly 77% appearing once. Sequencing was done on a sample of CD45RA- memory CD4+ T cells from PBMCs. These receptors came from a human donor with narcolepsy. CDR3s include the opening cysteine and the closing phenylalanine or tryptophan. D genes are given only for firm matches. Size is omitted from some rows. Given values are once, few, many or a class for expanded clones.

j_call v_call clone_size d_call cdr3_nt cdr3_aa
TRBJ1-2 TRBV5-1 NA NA TGCGCCAGCAGCTTAGAGGGGATCGATGGCTACACCTTC CASSLEGIDGYTF
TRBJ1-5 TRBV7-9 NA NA TGTGCCAGCAGCTTAGGAGGGGCCCAGAATCAGCCCCAGCATTTT CASSLGGAQNQPQHF
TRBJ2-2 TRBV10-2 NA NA TGCGCCAGCACCCCTTTACTAGGCACCGGGGAGCTGTTTTTT CASTPLLGTGELFF
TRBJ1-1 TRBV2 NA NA TGTGCCAGCGGGCTCGCCCCGCGGGGGATCACTGAAGCTTTCTTT CASGLAPRGITEAFF
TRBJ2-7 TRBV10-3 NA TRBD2 TGTGCCATCAGGCCGCGATCCCCCTCCGGGCTAGCGGGAGTTTACGAGCAGTACTTC CAIRPRSPSGLAGVYEQYF
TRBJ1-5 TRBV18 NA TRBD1 TGTGCCAGCTCACCGGGACAGCATAGCAATCAGCCCCAGCATTTT CASSPGQHSNQPQHF
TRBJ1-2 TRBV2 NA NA TGTGCCAGCAGTGAATCAAGGAGTGGCTACACCTTC CASSESRSGYTF
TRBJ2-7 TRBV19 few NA TGTGCCAGTAGTACACCCGGACGGCTCACCTACGAGCAGTACTTC CASSTPGRLTYEQYF
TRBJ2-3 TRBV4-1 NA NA TGCGCCAGCAGCCAAGTTAATATGGGCTTCGGAGATACGCAGTATTTT CASSQVNMGFGDTQYF
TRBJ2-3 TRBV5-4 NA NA TGTGCCAGCAGTCCAGTACCAATTACCGGGTCCCCTGGGGATACGCAGTATTTT CASSPVPITGSPGDTQYF
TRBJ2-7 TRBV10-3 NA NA TGTGCCCGGAGGAGGGAAGACGAACAGTACTTC CARRREDEQYF
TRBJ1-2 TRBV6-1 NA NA TGTGCCAGCAGTGAACCCCTTCAGGGGACCAGCTACACCTTC CASSEPLQGTSYTF
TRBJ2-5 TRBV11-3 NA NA TGTGCCAGCAGCTACCGGACAGGCCCCGGAGGGGAGACCCAGTACTTC CASSYRTGPGGETQYF
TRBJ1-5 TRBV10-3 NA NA TGTGCCATCAGTGAAGGGCAGGGTAGCAATCAGCCCCAGCATTTT CAISEGQGSNQPQHF
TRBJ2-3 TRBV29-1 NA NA TGCAGCGCCCGCCCGGTAATCACAGATACGCAGTATTTT CSARPVITDTQYF
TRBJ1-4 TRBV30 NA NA TGTGCCTGGGCCCGGGGTAATGAAAAACTGTTTTTT CAWARGNEKLFF
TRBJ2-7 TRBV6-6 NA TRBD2 TGTGCCAGCATGGGCGGCATAGCGGGAGTAGGCTACGAGCAGTACTTC CASMGGIAGVGYEQYF
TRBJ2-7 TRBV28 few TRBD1 TGTGCCAGCAGTCCACACGGGACAGGGGGCGACGAGCAGTACTTC CASSPHGTGGDEQYF
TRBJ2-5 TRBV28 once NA TGTGCCAGCAGTTTACCAGGGAAGACCCAGTACTTC CASSLPGKTQYF
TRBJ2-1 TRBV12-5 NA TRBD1 TGTGCTAGTTCCGCTGGACAGGGGGCCTACAATGAGCAGTTCTTC CASSAGQGAYNEQFF
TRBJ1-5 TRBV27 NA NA TGTGCCAGCAGTTCAACCTTGAGAGGGGCCCAGCATTTT CASSSTLRGAQHF
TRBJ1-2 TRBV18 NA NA TGTGCCAGCTCACCACTACCGGGGGAGGTTAACTATGGCTACACCTTC CASSPLPGEVNYGYTF
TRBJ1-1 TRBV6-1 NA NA TGTGCCAGCAGTGATCACGGCAGGGTGGACACTGAAGCTTTCTTT CASSDHGRVDTEAFF
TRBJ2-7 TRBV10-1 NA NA TGCGCCAGCAGTGAGGATTTTACGAAGTACTTC CASSEDFTKYF
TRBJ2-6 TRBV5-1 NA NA TGCGCCAGCACACAGGGTTCTGGGGCCAACGTCCTGACTTTC CASTQGSGANVLTF
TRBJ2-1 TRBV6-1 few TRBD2 TGTGCCAGCAGTGAATTGACGAGCGGGATTTACAATGAGCAGTTCTTC CASSELTSGIYNEQFF
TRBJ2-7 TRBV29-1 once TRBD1 TGCAGCGTTGGGGCAGGGGGCCCCTACGAGCAGTACTTC CSVGAGGPYEQYF
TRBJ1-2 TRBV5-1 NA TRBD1 TGCGCCAGCAGCCTTTATAACGACAGGGGCTATGGCTACACCTTC CASSLYNDRGYGYTF
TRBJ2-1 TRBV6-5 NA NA TGTGCCAGCGGGTCAGGGTATGCTAACAATGAGCAGTTCTTC CASGSGYANNEQFF
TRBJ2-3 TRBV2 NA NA TGTGCCAGCAGGACAGGAGAACACACAGATACGCAGTATTTT CASRTGEHTDTQYF
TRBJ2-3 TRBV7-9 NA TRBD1 TGTGCCAGCAGTCGGGACAGCGGAGGAGGCACAGATACGCAGTATTTT CASSRDSGGGTDTQYF
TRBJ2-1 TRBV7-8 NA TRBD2 TGTGCCAGCAGAACGGGACTAGCGGGAGGGCCGGGTGAGCAGTTCTTC CASRTGLAGGPGEQFF
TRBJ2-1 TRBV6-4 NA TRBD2 TGTGCCAGCAGTGACTACCTAGCGGGTGAGCAGTTCTTC CASSDYLAGEQFF
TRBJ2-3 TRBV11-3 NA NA TGTGCCAGCAGCTTAGCAGATACGCAGTATTTT CASSLADTQYF
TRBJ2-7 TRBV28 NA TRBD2 TGTGCCAGCAGTTCATCGGGACTACCATCCTACGAGCAGTACTTC CASSSSGLPSYEQYF
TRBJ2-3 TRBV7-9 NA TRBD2 TGTGCCAGCACACGGGGGGGCAGGGCCACAGATACGCAGTATTTT CASTRGGRATDTQYF
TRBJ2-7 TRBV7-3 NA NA TGTGCCAGCAGCTTAGATAGGACGGGAGTTGGGAAGCAGTACTTC CASSLDRTGVGKQYF
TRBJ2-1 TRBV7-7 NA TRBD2 TGTGCTAGCAGCCCCCGGGGGGGCAGAACTAGCGGAGGGAATGAGCAGTTCTTC CASSPRGGRTSGGNEQFF
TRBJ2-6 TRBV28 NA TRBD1 TGTGCCAGCAGCCGCTACGGGACAGGGGCTGGGGCCAACGTCCTGACTTTC CASSRYGTGAGANVLTF
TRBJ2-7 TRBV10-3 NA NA TGTGCCATAGGGACGGACCTCTGGGAGCAGTACTTC CAIGTDLWEQYF
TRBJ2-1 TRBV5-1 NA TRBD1 TGCGCCAGCAGCAATGGATTGACAGGGGCCTTCTACAATGAGCAGTTCTTC CASSNGLTGAFYNEQFF